A selection of T cell receptor beta chains follows, all from one sample in a study of blood T cell repertoires in COVID-19. The table came from immunoSEQ multiplex PCR; TCRdb's copy has only in-frame clones and leaves some out. Found here are more than 85,000 clones, more than 85% of them singletons; the top ten hold 4.2%. The material sequenced was peripheral blood. The receptors stem from a man younger than 35 with acute or convalescent COVID-19. The CDR3 runs from the conserved cysteine through the conserved F or W. The order of the fields is J gene, D gene, V gene, CDR3 protein. D genes are given only for firm matches.

J gene: TRBJ2-1
D gene: TRBD1
V gene: TRBV5-1
CDR3 protein: CASSSTTGASNEQFF

J gene: TRBJ1-6
D gene: TRBD1
V gene: TRBV7-6
CDR3 protein: CASSSIGTGSNSPLHF

J gene: TRBJ1-1
D gene: -
V gene: TRBV30
CDR3 protein: CAWSVPALIPGQRTKENTEAFF

J gene: TRBJ1-5
D gene: -
V gene: TRBV19
CDR3 protein: CASSMEGNSNQPQHF

J gene: TRBJ2-7
D gene: TRBD2
V gene: TRBV7-2
CDR3 protein: CASSPWGTSTRQYF

J gene: TRBJ2-2
D gene: -
V gene: TRBV29-1
CDR3 protein: CSVDLGRGEGGELFF

J gene: TRBJ1-2
D gene: -
V gene: TRBV3-1/TRBV3-2
CDR3 protein: CASSQGPQGEGYTF

J gene: TRBJ1-1
D gene: -
V gene: TRBV28
CDR3 protein: CASNRGRAEAFF

J gene: TRBJ2-3
D gene: TRBD2
V gene: TRBV9
CDR3 protein: CASSVYSGSTDTQYF

J gene: TRBJ1-2
D gene: -
V gene: TRBV15
CDR3 protein: CATSRDSAGSYGYTF

J gene: TRBJ2-5
D gene: TRBD2
V gene: TRBV5-1
CDR3 protein: CASSGGTSPGETQYF

J gene: TRBJ1-2
D gene: -
V gene: TRBV28
CDR3 protein: CASSFSVGILSRGYTF

J gene: TRBJ1-4
D gene: TRBD1
V gene: TRBV3-1/TRBV3-2
CDR3 protein: CASSLQGGSKEKLFF

J gene: TRBJ2-5
D gene: TRBD1
V gene: TRBV6-6
CDR3 protein: CASRPTGGETQYF

J gene: TRBJ2-7
D gene: TRBD1
V gene: TRBV11-2
CDR3 protein: CASSLRVDRGVQEQYF

J gene: TRBJ2-1
D gene: TRBD2
V gene: TRBV2
CDR3 protein: CAFPGTSGYEQFF

J gene: TRBJ1-6
D gene: -
V gene: TRBV11-2
CDR3 protein: CASSAPFGDNSPLHF

J gene: TRBJ1-5
D gene: -
V gene: TRBV28
CDR3 protein: CASSFGGVSYQPQHF

J gene: TRBJ2-7
D gene: -
V gene: TRBV7-6
CDR3 protein: CASSLGEGTYEQYF

J gene: TRBJ1-1
D gene: -
V gene: TRBV5-1
CDR3 protein: CASSRGPTAEAFF

J gene: TRBJ1-4
D gene: TRBD1
V gene: TRBV18
CDR3 protein: CASSPTGQGTLF

J gene: TRBJ2-3
D gene: -
V gene: TRBV6-5
CDR3 protein: CASSYGRTRTDTQYF

J gene: TRBJ1-1
D gene: -
V gene: TRBV9
CDR3 protein: CASSVAVGFEAFF

J gene: TRBJ2-1
D gene: TRBD2
V gene: TRBV13
CDR3 protein: CASSSISGGVYNEQFF

J gene: TRBJ1-1
D gene: -
V gene: TRBV11-2
CDR3 protein: CASSLPWGVNTEAFF

J gene: TRBJ1-1
D gene: -
V gene: TRBV24-1
CDR3 protein: CATSAGNPPNTEAFF

J gene: TRBJ2-1
D gene: -
V gene: TRBV19
CDR3 protein: CASGTSLGSYNEQFF

J gene: TRBJ1-1
D gene: -
V gene: TRBV7-2
CDR3 protein: CASSLGRGGGNTEAFF

J gene: TRBJ2-5
D gene: TRBD1
V gene: TRBV19
CDR3 protein: CATATGPSQETQYF

J gene: TRBJ1-2
D gene: -
V gene: TRBV12-3/TRBV12-4
CDR3 protein: CASRPPGPDGYTF

J gene: TRBJ1-5
D gene: -
V gene: TRBV3-1/TRBV3-2
CDR3 protein: CASSQEGGIQPQHF

J gene: TRBJ2-7
D gene: TRBD2
V gene: TRBV4-1
CDR3 protein: CASSQALPRSGGPYEQYF

J gene: TRBJ2-3
D gene: TRBD1
V gene: TRBV11-3
CDR3 protein: CASSSGTGGTDTQYF

J gene: TRBJ1-2
D gene: -
V gene: TRBV29-1
CDR3 protein: CSVERQRDGYTF

J gene: TRBJ2-5
D gene: TRBD1
V gene: TRBV18
CDR3 protein: CASSPRLTGAGETQYF

J gene: TRBJ1-2
D gene: -
V gene: TRBV19
CDR3 protein: CASSIQAVTGEGYTF

J gene: TRBJ1-2
D gene: -
V gene: TRBV3-1/TRBV3-2
CDR3 protein: CASRSGEDYGYTF

J gene: TRBJ2-3
D gene: -
V gene: TRBV11-2
CDR3 protein: CASSSPLGAGGTDTQYF

J gene: TRBJ1-1
D gene: -
V gene: TRBV18
CDR3 protein: CASSPPGLTLNTEAFF

J gene: TRBJ1-2
D gene: -
V gene: TRBV6-5
CDR3 protein: CASSYRRGTNYGYTF

J gene: TRBJ1-2
D gene: TRBD1
V gene: TRBV6-2/TRBV6-3
CDR3 protein: CASSYSTQGAANYGYTF

J gene: TRBJ1-5
D gene: -
V gene: TRBV12-3/TRBV12-4
CDR3 protein: CASRGGGNQPQHF

J gene: TRBJ1-4
D gene: TRBD1
V gene: TRBV19
CDR3 protein: CASSPIDRGRFEKLFF

J gene: TRBJ1-5
D gene: TRBD1
V gene: TRBV27
CDR3 protein: CASGKGARDQPQHF

J gene: TRBJ2-2
D gene: -
V gene: TRBV9
CDR3 protein: CASSPEEGTTNTGELFF

J gene: TRBJ1-5
D gene: -
V gene: TRBV12-5
CDR3 protein: CASGLVQSQPQHF

J gene: TRBJ2-3
D gene: TRBD1
V gene: TRBV9
CDR3 protein: CASSAWTGGYSTDTQYF

J gene: TRBJ2-7
D gene: TRBD1
V gene: TRBV7-8
CDR3 protein: CASSLGQAPYEQYF

J gene: TRBJ1-1
D gene: TRBD1
V gene: TRBV12-3/TRBV12-4
CDR3 protein: CASSATGLTEAFF

J gene: TRBJ1-2
D gene: -
V gene: TRBV10-1
CDR3 protein: CASSERRDYGYTF

J gene: TRBJ1-1
D gene: TRBD1
V gene: TRBV5-8
CDR3 protein: CASSLDGTVNTEAFF

J gene: TRBJ1-5
D gene: -
V gene: TRBV6-5
CDR3 protein: CASRPQRGIHQPQHF

J gene: TRBJ2-1
D gene: TRBD2
V gene: TRBV15
CDR3 protein: CATSRVGLAYNEQFF

J gene: TRBJ1-2
D gene: -
V gene: TRBV2
CDR3 protein: CASTRGRTYGYTF

J gene: TRBJ1-4
D gene: TRBD1
V gene: TRBV25-1
CDR3 protein: CASRTGGDEKLFF

J gene: TRBJ2-1
D gene: TRBD2
V gene: TRBV7-9
CDR3 protein: CASISWEGQVDEQFF

J gene: TRBJ1-5
D gene: -
V gene: TRBV19
CDR3 protein: CASSMGSREGQPQHF